The source of this T cell receptor (beta chain) is a study of early T cells in non-severe SARS-CoV-2 infection. Study-wide background: Sequenced material consisted of bulk RNA (from unsorted whole blood), and chains were unpaired. Study-level results: Anti-spike CD8 responses were favored in VDJdb matching, and private and CD4 specificities were missed.

Trimming took 5 bases from V and 7 from J, leaving 14 bases between them. The CDR3 totals 14 residues. The germline gives CDR1 SGHVS, CDR2 FNYEAQ. As to this clonotype: Its antigen is not identified.

Tagging with unique molecular identifiers was applied to individual cDNA molecules. TCRdb independently ran MiXCR on the 5' RACE reads; one entry per CDR3 protein. The sample shows about 63,000 distinct CDR3 sequences, 10% to 15% of them seen only once. The TCR originated in an adult who was a healthcare worker with PCR-confirmed SARS-CoV-2 infection or an uninfected control (not recorded which). The chain employs TRBV7-6 and TRBJ2-2, with D hard to call. Material for sequencing was whole blood. CDR3 residues: CASSAFTLGGELFF. Written as DNA, the CDR3 is TGTGCCAGCAGCGCATTCACATTGGGCGGGGAGCTGTTTTTT.